This T cell receptor (beta chain) derives from a study of cytomegalovirus exposure and HLA in healthy donors. Study-wide results and caveats: It is likely that the observed cluster of highly shared sequence variants was a sequencing artifact. The analysis excluded some indistinguishable V segments, including TRBV6-2 and TRBV6-3. A link between a missense DCLRE1C variant and TCR beta V- and J-gene trimming emerged from a later analysis. An Asian-associated ancestry cluster reportedly showed fewer N-insertions than the roughly 700-donor mean in a later analysis.

Remarks on this clone: Its matching antigen is unknown.

The PCR was carried out with 60 Vbeta primers and 13 Jbeta primers. Profiled with immunoSEQ multiplex PCR; TCRdb holds only in-frame clones, not every one. The sample carries nearly 200,000 clones, 65% to 85% recorded once. This CDR3 is 14 amino acids long. The germline gives CDR1 KGHSH, CDR2 LQKENI. Trimming removed 2 bases at V and 10 bases at J, with 14 bases between. What was sequenced was PBMCs. The receptor was isolated from a boy aged 2-9 years in good health and CMV-seronegative. V is TRBV18 and J is TRBJ1-4; D gene ambiguous. The chain's CDR3 is CASSPVSSDSKLFF. The CDR3 coding sequence is TGTGCCAGCTCACCAGTCTCCAGTGACTCAAAACTGTTTTTT.